Following are 19 T cell receptor beta chains from one sample sequenced in a study of blood T cells in healthy people across ages. Primed by a sample-barcoded 5' primer and a J-beta primer mix, a second PCR proceeded for 7 to 11 cycles. TCRdb passed the 5' RACE reads through MiXCR, listing each CDR3 protein once. The sample carries approximately 1,000,000 distinct CDR3 sequences, around 43% recorded once. The sequenced sample was blood. Receptor source: a woman aged 60 to 75 in good health.

The CDR3, as DNA: TGTGCCAGCAGTGCAACACAGGGGTACGGGGCCTACGAGCAGTACTTC. Protein sequence: CASSATQGYGAYEQYF. This chain joins TRBV6-1 and TRBJ2-7; 7 bases are shared with TRBD1. CDR1 and CDR2 from the germline V gene are MNHNS and SASEGT. The CDR3 has 16 amino acids. V lost 4 bases to trimming and J lost 2 bases; unmatched junction nucleotides: 11.

The chain employs TRBV9 and TRBJ2-3; 7 positions agree with TRBD1. Losses at the gene ends were 4 bases for V and 5 bases for J; bases not matched to a gene: 10. The CDR3 spans 15 residues. CDR1 is SGDLS and CDR2 is YYNGEE in the germline V gene. CDR3 DNA sequence: TGTGCCAGCAGCAAAGACAGGGCCCGGGGAGATACGCAGTATTTT. Its translation is CASSKDRARGDTQYF.

V is TRBV27 and J is TRBJ1-6; tentative D call: TRBD1 (5 bases). This CDR3 is 14 amino acids long. Per the germline V gene, CDR1 is MNHEY and CDR2 is SMNVEV (reference sequence). Trimming left V 5 bases short and J 9 bases short, with 14 bases between. The CDR3 DNA reads as TGTGCCAGCAGTGTTGTCACAGGATCTTCACCCCTCCACTTT. This encodes CASSVVTGSSPLHF.

The CDR3 DNA is TGTGCCAGCAGTCCGCGGACTAGCGGGAGGACGGAGACCCAGTACTTC. Residues: CASSPRTSGRTETQYF. The gene calls are TRBV27 and TRBJ2-5, with 14 bases identical to TRBD2. The CDR3 spans 16 residues. V was clipped by 5 bases and J by 5 bases; unmatched bases: 7. Germline V gene lookup returns CDR1 MNHEY and CDR2 SMNVEV (reference sequence).

This clonotype has ten or more counts. This rearrangement joins TRBV25-1 to TRBJ2-5; D gene uncertain. Germline V gives CDR1 MGHDK, CDR2 SYGVNS. The V end was cut by 6 bases, the J end by 4 bases, with 6 bases between. The CDR3 totals 11 residues. The CDR3 region has the DNA TGTGCCAGCAGGCACGGAGAGACCCAGTACTTC. Amino acids: CASRHGETQYF.

The chain carries TRBV7-6 and TRBJ2-1, with D maybe TRBD2 (5 bases). CDR3 length equals 18 residues. V gave up 1 base and J gave up 4 bases, with 20 bases separating them. Germline CDR1 is SGHVS and CDR2 is FNYEAQ. CDR3 amino acids: CASSLVRVAADLYNEQFF. The CDR3 nucleotides are TGTGCCAGCAGCTTAGTAAGGGTTGCAGCGGACCTTTACAATGAGCAGTTCTTC.

This clonotype was counted a few times. This CDR3 is CASRGISGANVLTF. As DNA, the CDR3 is TGTGCCAGCAGGGGTATTTCTGGGGCCAACGTCCTGACTTTC. The genes are TRBV2 and TRBJ2-6; D is unresolved. V lost 6 bases and J lost 1, with 7 bases in between. This CDR3 contains 14 residues. CDR1 SNHLY and CDR2 FYNNEI come from the germline V gene.

The rearrangement links TRBV5-6 to TRBJ2-7; TRBD2 might be the D (5 bases). Trimming took 0 bases from V and 0 from J, leaving 13 bases between them. The CDR3 runs 16 residues. Per the germline V gene, CDR1 is SGHDT and CDR2 is YYEEEE. The CDR3 region is CASSLGGGQISYEQYF. In DNA, the CDR3 is TGTGCCAGCAGCTTGGGTGGAGGTCAGATCTCCTACGAGCAGTACTTC.

The chain recombines TRBV20-1 with TRBJ2-1; D is uncertain. Trimming left V 0 bases short and J 4 bases short, with 10 bases between. This CDR3 spans 14 amino acids. Looked up from germline, CDR1 is DFQATT and CDR2 is SNEGSKA (reference sequence). The CDR3 nucleotides read TGCAGTGCTAGAGATGTACTCGCGTACAATGAGCAGTTCTTC. This translates into CSARDVLAYNEQFF.

This clonotype was seen more than once but under ten times. The gene calls are TRBV9 and TRBJ2-6, with D possibly matching TRBD1 (6 bases). This CDR3 is built from 19 residues. Germline V gives CDR1 SGDLS, CDR2 YYNGEE. Trimming cost V 2 bases and J 1 base, with 19 bases left between them. CDR3 coding DNA: TGTGCCAGCAGCGTCCCTCATACCAACAGGGCGTCTGGGGCCAACGTCCTGACTTTC. Protein: CASSVPHTNRASGANVLTF.

The sample holds a few counts of this clonotype. V and J are TRBV20-1 and TRBJ2-7, with a weak D call TRBD2 (6 bases). The V and J ends lost 3 bases and 4 bases respectively, with 22 bases between them. The CDR3 runs 16 residues. CDR1 is DFQATT, CDR2 SNEGSKA, per germline (reference sequence). The CDR3 spells CSARDSIGRGRYEQYF. CDR3 nucleotides: TGCAGTGCTAGGGATTCGATAGGCAGAGGGAGGTACGAGCAGTACTTC.

V gene TRBV11-2 combines with J gene TRBJ2-1; D perhaps matches TRBD2 (5 bases). The V gene's germline CDR1 is SGHAT and CDR2 FQNNGV. This CDR3 contains 13 residues. Trimming took off 3 bases at V and 6 bases at J, with 9 bases between the two ends. CDR3 nucleotide sequence: TGTGCCAGCAGCTTCGCGGGTTCCAATGAGCAGTTCTTC. It yields the protein CASSFAGSNEQFF. Based on the CDR3 plus reference TRBV11-2 and TRBJ2-1, the full variable domain is EAGVAQSPRYKIIEKRQSVAFWCNPISGHATLYWYQQILGQGPKLLIQFQNNGVVDDSQLPKDRFSAERLKGVDSTLKIQPAKLEDSAVYLCASSFAGSNEQFFGPGTRLTVL.

This clonotype was seen a few times. J is TRBJ2-2 and V is TRBV9, with D hard to call. With 3 bases removed from V and 1 base from J, the gap between germline ends came to 1 base. This CDR3 is built from 12 residues. Germline lookup yields CDR1 SGDLS and CDR2 YYNGEE. The CDR3 DNA reads as TGTGCCAGCAGCGGGAACACCGGGGAGCTGTTTTTT. Translating it yields CASSGNTGELFF.

The CDR3 sequence is CASSRRAGQRHTEAFF. In DNA, the CDR3 is TGTGCCAGCAGTCGCCGTGCTGGGCAGAGACACACTGAAGCTTTCTTT. The V and J genes are TRBV6-6 and TRBJ1-1; D is unresolved. There are 16 residues in the CDR3. The V gene's germline CDR1 is MNHNY and CDR2 SVGAGI (reference sequence). The V and J ends lost 5 bases and 3 bases respectively, with 19 bases between them.

The V and J genes are TRBV20-1 and TRBJ2-7; TRBD1 or TRBD2 may be the D gene (5 bases each). Germline loops: CDR1 DFQATT, CDR2 SNEGSKA (reference sequence). The V end lost 7 bases, the J end lost 7 bases, and 20 bases lay between the germline ends. The CDR3 has 13 residues. The CDR3 protein is CSVPKLPGGEQYF. The CDR3 nucleotides read TGCAGTGTCCCGAAACTCCCTGGGGGTGAGCAGTACTTC.

A few counts support this clonotype. The V and J genes are TRBV9 and TRBJ2-1; D gene uncertain. This CDR3 contains 13 residues. The germline CDR1 and CDR2 sequences are SGDLS and YYNGEE. V lost 5 bases, J lost 5 bases, and 11 bases lay in between. CDR3 nucleotide sequence: TGTGCCAGCAGTGTGGGTAGAAACAATGAGCAGTTCTTC. Translation gives CASSVGRNNEQFF.

Points on this clonotype: A much larger clonotype is one base distant, so this may be a read error. The chain has TRBV20-1 and TRBJ2-7; 11 nucleotides match TRBD2. CDR3 size: 13 residues. The trim removed 5 bases at V and 7 bases at J, leaving 7 bases unmatched. Germline values: CDR1 DFQATT, CDR2 SNEGSKA (reference sequence). As DNA, the CDR3 is TGCAGTGCTGGTAGCGGGAGGGCGAATGAGCAGTACTTC. Its protein product is CSAGSGRANEQYF.

V is TRBV4-3 and J is TRBJ2-5, with 7 bases aligning to TRBD1. V was clipped by 0 bases and J by 5 bases; unmatched bases: 6. The CDR3 sequence is 15 residues long. In germline, CDR1 is LGHNA, CDR2 YSLEER. CDR3 nucleotide sequence: TGCGCCAGCAGCCAAGATAACAGGGGCATGGAGACCCAGTACTTC. It codes for CASSQDNRGMETQYF.

The V call is TRBV28, the J call TRBJ2-7, with a tentative D call TRBD2 (6 bases). The length of the CDR3 is 14 residues. Trimming removed 5 bases at V and 4 bases at J, with 15 bases between. Germline loops: CDR1 MDHEN, CDR2 SYDVKM. The CDR3 sequence is CASSPPGRGYEQYF. CDR3 DNA sequence: TGTGCCAGCAGTCCGCCGGGGCGGGGATACGAGCAGTACTTC. The full variable domain, its missing parts supplied by reference TRBV28 and TRBJ2-7, is DVKVTQSSRYLVKRTGEKVFLECVQDMDHENMFWYRQDPGLGLRLIYFSYDVKMKEKGDIPEGYSVSREKKERFSLILESASTNQTSMYLCASSPPGRGYEQYFGPGTRLTVT.